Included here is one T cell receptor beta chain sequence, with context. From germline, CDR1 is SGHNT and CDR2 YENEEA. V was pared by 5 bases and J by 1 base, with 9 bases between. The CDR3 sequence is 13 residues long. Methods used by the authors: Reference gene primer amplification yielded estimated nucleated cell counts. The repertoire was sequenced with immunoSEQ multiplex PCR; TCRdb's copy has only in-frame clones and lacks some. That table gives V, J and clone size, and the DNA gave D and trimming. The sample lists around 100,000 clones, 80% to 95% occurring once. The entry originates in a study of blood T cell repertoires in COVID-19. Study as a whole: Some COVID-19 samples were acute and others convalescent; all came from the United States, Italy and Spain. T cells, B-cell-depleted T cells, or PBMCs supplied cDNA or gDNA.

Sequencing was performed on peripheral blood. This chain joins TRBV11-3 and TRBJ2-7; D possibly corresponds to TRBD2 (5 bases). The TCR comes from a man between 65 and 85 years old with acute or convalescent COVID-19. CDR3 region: CASSPEGSYEQYF. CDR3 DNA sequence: TGTGCCAGCAGCCCTGAGGGTTCCTACGAGCAGTACTTC. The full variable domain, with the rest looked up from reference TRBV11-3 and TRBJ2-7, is EAGVVQSPRYKIIEKKQPVAFWCNPISGHNTLYWYLQNLGQGPELLIRYENEEAVDDSQLPKDRFSAERLKGVDSTLKIQPAELGDSAVYLCASSPEGSYEQYFGPGTRLTVT.